The source of this T cell receptor beta chain is a study of blood T cells in healthy people across ages. This clonotype has only a few counts. Its matching antigen is unknown. Study observations and caveats: No conclusive comparison of naive versus antigen-experienced cells was possible with unsorted PBMCs.

Primers used in a second PCR of about 7 to 12 cycles were a sample-barcoded 5' primer and a J-beta primer mix. TCRdb redid the calling of the 5' RACE reads with MiXCR, one entry per CDR3 protein. The table shows about 780,000 distinct CDR3 sequences, with about 46% occurring only once. V shed 5 bases, J shed 6 bases, and the junction held 5 bases outside the gene matches. Germline V gives CDR1 SGHNT, CDR2 YENEEA. This CDR3 spans 14 amino acids. This receptor was taken from an elderly man in good health. This chain uses TRBV11-3 with TRBJ2-1; 9 positions agree with TRBD2. The sequenced material came from blood. The CDR3 region is CASSTLAGFNEQFF. Here the CDR3 DNA reads TGTGCCAGCAGCACTCTAGCGGGGTTCAATGAGCAGTTCTTC.